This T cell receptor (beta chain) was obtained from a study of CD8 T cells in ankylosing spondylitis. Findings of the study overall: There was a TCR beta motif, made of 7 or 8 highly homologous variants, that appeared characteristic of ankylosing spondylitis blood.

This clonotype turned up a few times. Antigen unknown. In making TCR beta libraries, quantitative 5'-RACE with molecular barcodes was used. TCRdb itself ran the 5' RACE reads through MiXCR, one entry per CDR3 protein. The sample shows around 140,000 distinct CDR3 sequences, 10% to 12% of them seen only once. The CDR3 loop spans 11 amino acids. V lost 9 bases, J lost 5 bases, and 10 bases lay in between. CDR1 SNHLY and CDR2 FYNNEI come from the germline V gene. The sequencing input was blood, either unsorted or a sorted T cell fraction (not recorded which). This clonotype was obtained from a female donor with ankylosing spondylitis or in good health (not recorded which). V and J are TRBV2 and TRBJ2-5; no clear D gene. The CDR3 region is CASTIRETQYF. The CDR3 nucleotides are TGTGCCAGTACCATCCGGGAGACCCAGTACTTC.